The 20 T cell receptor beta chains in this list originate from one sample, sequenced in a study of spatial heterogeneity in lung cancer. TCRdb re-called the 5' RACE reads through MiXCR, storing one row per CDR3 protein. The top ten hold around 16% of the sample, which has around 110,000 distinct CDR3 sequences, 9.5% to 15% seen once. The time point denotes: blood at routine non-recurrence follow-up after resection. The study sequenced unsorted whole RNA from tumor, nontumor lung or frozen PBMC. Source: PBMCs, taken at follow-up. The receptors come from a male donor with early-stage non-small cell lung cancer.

CDR3 amino acids: CASSASGGDNEQFF. As DNA, the CDR3 is TGTGCCAGCAGTGCTAGCGGGGGGGACAATGAGCAGTTCTTC. The chain has TRBV12-3 or TRBV12-4 and TRBJ2-1, with TRBD2 identical over 12 bases. There are 14 residues in the CDR3. With V trimmed by 5 bases and J by 5 bases, 1 base remained unmatched.

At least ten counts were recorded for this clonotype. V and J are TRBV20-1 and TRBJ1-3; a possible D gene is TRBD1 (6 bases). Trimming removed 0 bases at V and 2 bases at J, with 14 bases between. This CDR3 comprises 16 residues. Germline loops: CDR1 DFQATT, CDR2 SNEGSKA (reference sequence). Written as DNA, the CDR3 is TGCAGTGCTAGAGACCGCACAGGGCGGACTGGAAACACCATATATTTT. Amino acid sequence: CSARDRTGRTGNTIYF.

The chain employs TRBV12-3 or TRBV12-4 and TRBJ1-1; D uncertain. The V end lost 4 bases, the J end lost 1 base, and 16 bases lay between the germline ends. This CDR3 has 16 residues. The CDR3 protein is CASSSGRTAWNTEAFF. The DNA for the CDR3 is TGTGCCAGCAGTTCGGGAAGGACGGCTTGGAACACTGAAGCTTTCTTT.

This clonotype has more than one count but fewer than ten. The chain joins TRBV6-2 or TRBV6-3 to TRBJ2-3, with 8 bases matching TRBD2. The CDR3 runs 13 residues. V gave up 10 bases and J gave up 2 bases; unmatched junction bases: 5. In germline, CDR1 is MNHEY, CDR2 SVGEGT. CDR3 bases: TGTGCCATCACGGGAGGGAACACAGATACGCAGTATTTT. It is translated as CAITGGNTDTQYF.

The DNA for the CDR3 is TGCGCCAGCAGCCAAATCCAGGGGATCTACGAGCAGTACTTC. Its protein product is CASSQIQGIYEQYF. This chain connects TRBV4-3 to TRBJ2-7, with a weak D call TRBD1 (6 bases). The CDR3 consists of 14 residues. Germline V gives CDR1 LGHNA, CDR2 YSLEER. V dropped 2 bases and J dropped 3 bases, with 11 bases sitting between them.

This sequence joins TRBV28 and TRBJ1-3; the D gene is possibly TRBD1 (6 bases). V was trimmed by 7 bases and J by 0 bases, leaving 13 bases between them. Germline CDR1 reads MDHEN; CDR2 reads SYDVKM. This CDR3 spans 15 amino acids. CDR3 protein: CASTSGQTSGNTIYF. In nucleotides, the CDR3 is TGTGCCAGCACAAGTGGACAGACCTCTGGAAACACCATATATTTT.

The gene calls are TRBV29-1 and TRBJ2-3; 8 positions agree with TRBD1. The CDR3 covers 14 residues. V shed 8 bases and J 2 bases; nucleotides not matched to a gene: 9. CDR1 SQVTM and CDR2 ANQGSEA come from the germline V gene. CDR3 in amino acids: CSIGTTGVTDTQYF. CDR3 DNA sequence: TGCAGCATTGGGACGACAGGGGTCACAGATACGCAGTATTTT.

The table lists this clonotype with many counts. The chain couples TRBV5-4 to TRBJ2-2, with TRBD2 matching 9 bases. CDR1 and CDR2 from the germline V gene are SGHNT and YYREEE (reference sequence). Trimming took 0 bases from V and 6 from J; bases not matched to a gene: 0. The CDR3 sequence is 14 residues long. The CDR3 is CASSLERGAGELFF. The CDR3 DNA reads TGTGCCAGCAGCTTGGAGCGGGGGGCCGGGGAGCTGTTTTTT.

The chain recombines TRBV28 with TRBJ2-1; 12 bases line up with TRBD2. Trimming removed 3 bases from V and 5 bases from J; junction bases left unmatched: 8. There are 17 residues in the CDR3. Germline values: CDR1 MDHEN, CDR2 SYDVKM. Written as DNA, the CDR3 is TGTGCCAGCAGTTTGGGCTTACTAGCGGGGGGTCACAATGAGCAGTTCTTC. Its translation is CASSLGLLAGGHNEQFF.

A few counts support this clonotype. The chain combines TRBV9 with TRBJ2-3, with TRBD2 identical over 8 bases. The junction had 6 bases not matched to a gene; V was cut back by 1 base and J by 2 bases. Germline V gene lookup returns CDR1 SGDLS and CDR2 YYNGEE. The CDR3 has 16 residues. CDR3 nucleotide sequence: TGTGCCAGCAGCGTACTAGCGGGTGAACCCACAGATACGCAGTATTTT. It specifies CASSVLAGEPTDTQYF.

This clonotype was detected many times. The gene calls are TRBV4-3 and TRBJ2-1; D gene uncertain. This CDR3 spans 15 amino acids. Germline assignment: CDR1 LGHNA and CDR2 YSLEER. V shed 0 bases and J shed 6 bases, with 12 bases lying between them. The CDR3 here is CASSQDRWPGNEQFF. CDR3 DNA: TGCGCCAGCAGCCAAGATCGGTGGCCCGGCAATGAGCAGTTCTTC.

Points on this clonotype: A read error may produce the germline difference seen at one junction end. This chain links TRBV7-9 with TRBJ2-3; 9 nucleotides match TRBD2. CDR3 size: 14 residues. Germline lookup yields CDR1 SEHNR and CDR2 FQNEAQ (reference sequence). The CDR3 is CASSIAGAADTQYF. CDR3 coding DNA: TGTGCCAGCAGCATAGCGGGGGCGGCAGATACGCAGTATTTT.

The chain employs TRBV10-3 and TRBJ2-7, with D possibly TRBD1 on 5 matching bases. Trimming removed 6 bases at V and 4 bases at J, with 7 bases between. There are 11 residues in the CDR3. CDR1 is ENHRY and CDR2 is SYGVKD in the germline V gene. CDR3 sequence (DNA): TGTGCCATCAGACAGGCTTACGAGCAGTACTTC. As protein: CAIRQAYEQYF.

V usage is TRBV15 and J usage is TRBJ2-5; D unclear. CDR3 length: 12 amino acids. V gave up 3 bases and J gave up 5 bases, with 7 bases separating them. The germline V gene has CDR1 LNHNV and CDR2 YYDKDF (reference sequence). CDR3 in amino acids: CATSRPGETQYF. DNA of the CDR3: TGTGCCACCAGCAGGCCCGGGGAGACCCAGTACTTC.

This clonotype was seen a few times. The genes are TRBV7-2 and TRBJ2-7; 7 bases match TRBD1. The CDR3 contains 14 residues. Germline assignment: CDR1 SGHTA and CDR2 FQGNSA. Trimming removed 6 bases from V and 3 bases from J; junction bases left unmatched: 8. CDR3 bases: TGTGCCAGCAGGTTACCGGGACAGTACTACGAGCAGTACTTC. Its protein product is CASRLPGQYYEQYF.

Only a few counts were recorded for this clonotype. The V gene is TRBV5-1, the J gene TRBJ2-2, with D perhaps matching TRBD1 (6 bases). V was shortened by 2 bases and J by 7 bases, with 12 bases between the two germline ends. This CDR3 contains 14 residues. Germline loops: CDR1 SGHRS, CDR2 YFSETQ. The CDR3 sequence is CASSFSGAVGELFF. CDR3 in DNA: TGCGCCAGCAGCTTTTCAGGGGCGGTCGGGGAGCTGTTTTTT.

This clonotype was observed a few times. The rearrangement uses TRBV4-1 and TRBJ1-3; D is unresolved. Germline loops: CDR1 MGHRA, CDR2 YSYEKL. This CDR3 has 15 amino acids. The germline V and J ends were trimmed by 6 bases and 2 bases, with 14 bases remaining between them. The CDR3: CASRPGEAAGNTIYF. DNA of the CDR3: TGCGCCAGCAGACCAGGTGAAGCCGCTGGAAACACCATATATTTT.

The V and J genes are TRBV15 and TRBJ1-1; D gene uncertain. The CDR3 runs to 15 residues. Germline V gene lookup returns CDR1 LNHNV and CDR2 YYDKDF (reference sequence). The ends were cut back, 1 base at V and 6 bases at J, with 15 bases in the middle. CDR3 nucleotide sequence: TGTGCCACCAGCAGAGTCTCGGGGTTTGCTCCTGAAGCTTTCTTT. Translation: CATSRVSGFAPEAFF.

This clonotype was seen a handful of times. CDR3 sequence (DNA): TGCAGCGTTAAGTTAGACTACAATGAGCAGTTCTTC. This sequence encodes CSVKLDYNEQFF. The chain has TRBV29-1 and TRBJ2-1, with D uncertain. The CDR3 has 12 amino acids. V dropped 5 bases and J dropped 3 bases, with 8 bases sitting between them. Germline values: CDR1 SQVTM, CDR2 ANQGSEA.

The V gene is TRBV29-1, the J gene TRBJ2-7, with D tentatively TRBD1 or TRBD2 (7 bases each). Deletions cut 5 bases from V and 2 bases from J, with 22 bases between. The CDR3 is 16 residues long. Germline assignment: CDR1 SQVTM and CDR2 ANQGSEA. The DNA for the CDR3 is TGCAGCGTTAAGAGGGGGCTCCTAGCGGAGGCCTACGAGCAGTACTTC. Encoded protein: CSVKRGLLAEAYEQYF.